These T cell receptor beta chains were read from a single sample in a study of blood T cell repertoires in COVID-19. Sequencing was performed with immunoSEQ multiplex PCR; in TCRdb, only in-frame clones are kept and a portion is missing. The data show approximately 170,000 clones, approximately 82% seen once. Material: PBMCs or T cells enriched from blood (not recorded which). These receptors were obtained from a woman in her forties or fifties in a cohort exposed to, infected with or recovered from COVID-19 (not recorded which). Both conserved end residues are part of each CDR3. A D gene is named only where the DNA matches it firmly. The size entry is marked missing in some rows and otherwise reads once, few, many or a size class.

j_call clone_size d_call v_call cdr3_nt cdr3_aa
TRBJ2-3 NA NA TRBV28 TGTGCCAGCAGTTTTAGCCCGGGACGGGGGAGTGGGACAGATACGCAGTATTTT CASSFSPGRGSGTDTQYF
TRBJ2-1 NA TRBD1 TRBV19 TGTGCCAGTAGTATGGGACAGGCCCTTTACAATGAGCAGTTCTTC CASSMGQALYNEQFF
TRBJ1-3 NA NA TRBV28 TGTGCCAGCCTATCGATGTCCTCTGGAAACACCATATATTTT CASLSMSSGNTIYF
TRBJ2-7 NA NA TRBV20-1 TGCAGTGCTCGCAGACAGCCTGAACAGTACTTC CSARRQPEQYF
TRBJ2-2 NA NA TRBV14 TGTGCCAGCAGCGATTCCACGGACACGAACACCGGGGAGCTGTTTTTT CASSDSTDTNTGELFF
TRBJ1-5 NA NA TRBV6-5 TGTGCCAGCAGTCCGACAGTTAGCAATCAGCCCCAGCATTTT CASSPTVSNQPQHF
TRBJ1-1 few TRBD1 TRBV28 TGTGCCAGCAGGGGACAGGGGAACACTGAAGCTTTCTTT CASRGQGNTEAFF
TRBJ2-3 NA TRBD1 TRBV24-1 TGTGCCACCAGTGATCCGGGACAGGGGAAGGAAGATACGCAGTATTTT CATSDPGQGKEDTQYF
TRBJ1-3 many NA TRBV19 TGTGCCAGTAGGTATGAGGCCGTCTCTGGAAACACCATATATTTT CASRYEAVSGNTIYF
TRBJ2-1 NA NA TRBV9 TGTGCCAGCAGCGTAGGACTGGCTGACTACACATACAATGAGCAGTTCTTC CASSVGLADYTYNEQFF
TRBJ2-3 NA NA TRBV7-2 TGTGCCAGCAGCTTAGGTGGACACGCCCGCACAGATACGCAGTATTTT CASSLGGHARTDTQYF
TRBJ1-2 NA TRBD1 TRBV2 TGTGCCAGCAGAGATAAGACAGGGAACCCTGGCTACACCTTC CASRDKTGNPGYTF
TRBJ2-1 NA TRBD1 TRBV20-1 TGCAGTGCTAGTAGGGACAGGGGGAATGAGCAGTTCTTC CSASRDRGNEQFF
TRBJ1-5 once NA TRBV4-2 TGTGCCAGCAGCCAAGAATGGGGGGGGTTTCATAGCAATCAGCCCCAGCATTTT CASSQEWGGFHSNQPQHF
TRBJ2-2 NA TRBD2 TRBV7-3 TGTGCCAGCAGCTTCCTACTAGCGGGAGGAACCGGGGAGCTGTTTTTT CASSFLLAGGTGELFF
TRBJ1-1 once TRBD1 TRBV6-5 TGTGCCAGCAGTTACTCGCATTTGGGACAGGGAGTAGCTTTCTTT CASSYSHLGQGVAFF
TRBJ1-6 NA NA TRBV3-1/TRBV3-2 TGTGCCAGCAGCCGTACAGGGAATTCACCCCTCCACTTT CASSRTGNSPLHF
TRBJ2-4 NA NA TRBV15 TGTGCCACCAGCAGAGAAGAGGGAAGCTTAGCCAAAAACATTCAGTACTTC CATSREEGSLAKNIQYF
TRBJ2-3 NA NA TRBV28 TGTGCCAGCAGTCGGGGATCCCACACAGATACGCAGTATTTT CASSRGSHTDTQYF
TRBJ1-3 NA NA TRBV5-6 TGTGCCAGCAGCTTGTACCGCGCCGGGAACACCATATATTTT CASSLYRAGNTIYF
TRBJ2-2 few NA TRBV3-1/TRBV3-2 TGTGCCAGCAGCCAAGAAGCGGCCTTTCGGCGCGGGCACTCGAACACCGGGGAGCTGTTTTTT CASSQEAAFRRGHSNTGELFF
TRBJ1-1 NA TRBD1 TRBV4-3 TGCGCCAGCAGCCAAGCTGCCGGGACAGGGGGCAGGGAAGCTTTCTTT CASSQAAGTGGREAFF
TRBJ1-4 NA TRBD1 TRBV5-6 TGTGCCAGCAGCCTGGACAGGGGTTTGGGTGAAAAACTGTTTTTT CASSLDRGLGEKLFF
TRBJ2-1 NA NA TRBV12-3/TRBV12-4 TGTGCCAGCACGCAGCGGTCTTACAATGAGCAGTTCTTC CASTQRSYNEQFF
TRBJ1-2 NA NA TRBV30 TGTGCCTGGAGTGGTTCAACTGGTGGCTACACCTTC CAWSGSTGGYTF
TRBJ2-1 NA TRBD1 TRBV5-1 TGCGCCAGCAGCCTGGGACAGGCCTACAATGAGCAGTTCTTC CASSLGQAYNEQFF
TRBJ1-5 NA TRBD1 TRBV30 TGTGCCTGGAGTGGCCATACAGGGGGCGGGCCCCAGCATTTT CAWSGHTGGGPQHF
TRBJ2-2 NA TRBD1 TRBV28 TGTGCCAGCAGACGGACAGGGGCCGGGGAGCTGTTTTTT CASRRTGAGELFF
TRBJ1-3 NA NA TRBV7-6 TGTGCCAGCAGCCCCGCGGCCGGCTCTGGAAACACCATATATTTT CASSPAAGSGNTIYF
TRBJ2-7 NA TRBD2 TRBV29-1 TGCAGCGTGGGACTAGCGGGATTCTACGAGCAGTACTTC CSVGLAGFYEQYF
TRBJ1-6 NA TRBD1 TRBV9 TGTGCCAGTCAACAGGGGGCGGACAATTCACCCCTCCACTTT CASQQGADNSPLHF
TRBJ1-1 NA NA TRBV7-8 TGTGCCAGCAGCTTAGATCGGGTGAACACTGAAGCTTTCTTT CASSLDRVNTEAFF
TRBJ2-1 NA TRBD2 TRBV6-1 TGTGCCAGCAGTGATACAGCGGGAGGGCCCGTAGTAAATGAGCAGTTCTTC CASSDTAGGPVVNEQFF
TRBJ2-5 NA NA TRBV5-1 TGCGCCAGCAGCTTTGATTATAGGACCCAGTACTTC CASSFDYRTQYF
TRBJ1-1 NA TRBD1 TRBV19 TGTGCCAGTAGTAGGGGACAGGGGGCCGCTGAAGCTTTCTTT CASSRGQGAAEAFF
TRBJ1-1 NA NA TRBV18 TGTGCCAGCTCACCATCGGTTAAGGGGACTGAAGCTTTCTTT CASSPSVKGTEAFF
TRBJ1-1 NA NA TRBV19 TGTGCCAGCCGCAGTGGGGGACAAACCAGTGAAGCTTTCTTT CASRSGGQTSEAFF
TRBJ2-7 few NA TRBV28 TGTGCCAGCAGTTCGCGAACAGGGTTCGCTGCCGAGCAGTACTTC CASSSRTGFAAEQYF
TRBJ1-2 NA NA TRBV19 TGTGCCACCCAAGGTCCGGGGGTTAACTATGGCTACACCTTC CATQGPGVNYGYTF
TRBJ2-3 NA TRBD2 TRBV6-5 TGTGCCAGCATGCGACTAGCGGGAATCACAGATACGCAGTATTTT CASMRLAGITDTQYF
TRBJ2-1 NA TRBD1 TRBV11-2 TGTGCCAGCAGCTCAGACAGGGGCTCCTACAATGAGCAGTTCTTC CASSSDRGSYNEQFF
TRBJ2-7 NA NA TRBV6-5 TGTGCCAGCAGTAAATTCCGGGATAGAACCTACGAGCAGTACTTC CASSKFRDRTYEQYF
TRBJ2-5 NA TRBD1 TRBV28 TGTGCCAGCAGTTTACCGCAGGGACAGCCACTAAAAAAAGAGACCCAGTACTTC CASSLPQGQPLKKETQYF
TRBJ2-1 NA TRBD2 TRBV9 TGTGCCAGCAGCGAATCCGGGACTAGCCTTCCTGAGCAGTTCTTC CASSESGTSLPEQFF
TRBJ1-1 few NA TRBV6-5 TGTGCCAGCAGTCACGACTTGAACACTGAAGCTTTCTTT CASSHDLNTEAFF